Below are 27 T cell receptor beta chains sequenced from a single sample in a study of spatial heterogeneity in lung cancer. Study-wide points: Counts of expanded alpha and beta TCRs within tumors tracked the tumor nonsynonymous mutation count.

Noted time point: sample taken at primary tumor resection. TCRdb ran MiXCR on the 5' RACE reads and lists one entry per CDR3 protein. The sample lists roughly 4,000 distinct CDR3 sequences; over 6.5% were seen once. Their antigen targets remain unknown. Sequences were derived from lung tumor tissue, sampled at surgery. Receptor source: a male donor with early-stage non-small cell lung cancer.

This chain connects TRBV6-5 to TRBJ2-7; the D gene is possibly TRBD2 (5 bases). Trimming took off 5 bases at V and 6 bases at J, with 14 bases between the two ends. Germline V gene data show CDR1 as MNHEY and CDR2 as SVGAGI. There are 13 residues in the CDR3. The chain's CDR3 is CASSPYPRGEQYF. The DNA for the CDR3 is TGTGCCAGCAGTCCCTATCCCCGGGGCGAGCAGTACTTC.

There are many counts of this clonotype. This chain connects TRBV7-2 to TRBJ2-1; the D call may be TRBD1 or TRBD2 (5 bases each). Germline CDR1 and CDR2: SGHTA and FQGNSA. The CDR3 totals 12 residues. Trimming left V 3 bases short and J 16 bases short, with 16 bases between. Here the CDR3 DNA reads TGTGCCAGCAGCTTGACAGTGGGAGACCTCTTCTTC. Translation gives CASSLTVGDLFF.

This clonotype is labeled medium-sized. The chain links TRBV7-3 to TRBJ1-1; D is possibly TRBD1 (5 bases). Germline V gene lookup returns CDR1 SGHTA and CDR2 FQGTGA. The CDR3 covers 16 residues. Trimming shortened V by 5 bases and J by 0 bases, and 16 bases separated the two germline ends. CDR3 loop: CASSPDGASLNTEAFF. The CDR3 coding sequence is TGTGCCAGCAGCCCTGACGGGGCGTCTTTGAACACTGAAGCTTTCTTT.

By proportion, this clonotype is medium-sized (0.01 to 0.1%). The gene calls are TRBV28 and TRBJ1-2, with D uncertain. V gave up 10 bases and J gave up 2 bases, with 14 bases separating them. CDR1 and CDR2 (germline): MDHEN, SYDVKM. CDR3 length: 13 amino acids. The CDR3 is CATRPHMNYGYTF. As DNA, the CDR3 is TGTGCCACCAGGCCCCACATGAACTATGGCTACACCTTC.

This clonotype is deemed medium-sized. As DNA, the CDR3 is TGTGCCAGCAGCATGCGGGAGAGCTCCTACAATGAGCAGTTCTTC. Translation gives CASSMRESSYNEQFF. J is TRBJ2-1 and V is TRBV9, with TRBD2 identical over 7 bases. V lost 4 bases and J lost 0; bases outside the gene matches: 4. The length of the CDR3 is 15 residues. Germline assignment: CDR1 SGDLS and CDR2 YYNGEE.

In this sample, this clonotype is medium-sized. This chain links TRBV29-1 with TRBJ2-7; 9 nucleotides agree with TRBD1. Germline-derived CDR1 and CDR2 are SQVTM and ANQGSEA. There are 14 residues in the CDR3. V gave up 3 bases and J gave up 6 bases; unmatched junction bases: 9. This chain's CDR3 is CSVEDRGWAREQYF. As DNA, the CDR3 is TGCAGCGTTGAGGACAGGGGTTGGGCTCGCGAGCAGTACTTC.

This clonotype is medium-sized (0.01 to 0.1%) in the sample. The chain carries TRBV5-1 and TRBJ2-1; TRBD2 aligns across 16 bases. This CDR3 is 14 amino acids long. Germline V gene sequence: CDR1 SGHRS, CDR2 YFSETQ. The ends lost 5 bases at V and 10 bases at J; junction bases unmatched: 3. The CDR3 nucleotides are TGCGCCAGCAGTCCGGGACTAGCGGGAGGGGAGCAGTTCTTC. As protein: CASSPGLAGGEQFF.

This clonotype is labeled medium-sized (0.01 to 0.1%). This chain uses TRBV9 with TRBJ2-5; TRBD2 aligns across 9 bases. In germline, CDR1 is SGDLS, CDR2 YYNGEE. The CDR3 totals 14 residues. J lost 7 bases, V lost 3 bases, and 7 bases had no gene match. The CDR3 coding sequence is TGTGCCAGCAGCGCGGGACTAGCTGGGGCGACCCAGTACTTC. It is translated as CASSAGLAGATQYF.

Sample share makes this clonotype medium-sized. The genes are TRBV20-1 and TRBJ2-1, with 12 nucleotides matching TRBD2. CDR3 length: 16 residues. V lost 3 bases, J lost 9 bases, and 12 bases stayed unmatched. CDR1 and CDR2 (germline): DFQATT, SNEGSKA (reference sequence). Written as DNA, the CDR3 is TGCAGTGCTAGCTCCCCCCTAGCGGGAGGGCGACGTGAGCAGTTCTTC. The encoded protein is CSASSPLAGGRREQFF.

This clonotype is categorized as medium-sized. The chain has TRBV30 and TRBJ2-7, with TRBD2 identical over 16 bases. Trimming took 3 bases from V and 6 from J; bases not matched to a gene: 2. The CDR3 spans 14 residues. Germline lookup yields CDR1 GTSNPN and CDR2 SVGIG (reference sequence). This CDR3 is CAWSGTSGRGEQYF. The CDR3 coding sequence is TGTGCCTGGAGCGGGACTAGCGGGAGGGGCGAGCAGTACTTC.

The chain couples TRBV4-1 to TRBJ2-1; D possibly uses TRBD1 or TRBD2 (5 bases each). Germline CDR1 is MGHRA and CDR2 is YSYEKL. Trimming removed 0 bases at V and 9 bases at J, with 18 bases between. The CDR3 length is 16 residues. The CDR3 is CASSQDRVGWGSEQFF. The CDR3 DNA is TGCGCCAGCAGCCAAGATCGGGTGGGATGGGGGAGTGAGCAGTTCTTC.

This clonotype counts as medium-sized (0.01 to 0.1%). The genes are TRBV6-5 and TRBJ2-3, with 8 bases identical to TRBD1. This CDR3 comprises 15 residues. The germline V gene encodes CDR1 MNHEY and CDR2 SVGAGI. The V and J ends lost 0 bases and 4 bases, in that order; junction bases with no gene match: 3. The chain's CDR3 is CASSYSWTGSDTQYF. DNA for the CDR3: TGTGCCAGCAGTTACTCGTGGACAGGGTCAGATACGCAGTATTTT.

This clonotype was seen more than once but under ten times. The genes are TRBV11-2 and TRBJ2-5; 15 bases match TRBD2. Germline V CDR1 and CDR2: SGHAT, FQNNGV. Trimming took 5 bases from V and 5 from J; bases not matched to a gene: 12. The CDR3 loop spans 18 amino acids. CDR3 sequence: CASSPGTSGGTPSETQYF. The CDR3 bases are TGTGCCAGCAGCCCAGGGACTAGCGGGGGGACTCCCTCGGAGACCCAGTACTTC.

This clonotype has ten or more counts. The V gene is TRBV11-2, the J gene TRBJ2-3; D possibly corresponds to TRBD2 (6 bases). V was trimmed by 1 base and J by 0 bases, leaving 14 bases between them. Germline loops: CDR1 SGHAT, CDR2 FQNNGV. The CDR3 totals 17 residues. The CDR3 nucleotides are TGTGCCAGCAGCTTAGCACTAGCCGGGGGTAGCACAGATACGCAGTATTTT. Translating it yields CASSLALAGGSTDTQYF.

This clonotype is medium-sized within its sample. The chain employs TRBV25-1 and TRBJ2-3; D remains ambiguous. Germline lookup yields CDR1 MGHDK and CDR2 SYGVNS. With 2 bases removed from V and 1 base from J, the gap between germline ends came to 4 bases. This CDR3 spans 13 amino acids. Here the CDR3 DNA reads TGTGCCAGCAGTGAAGGCGGCACAGATACGCAGTATTTT. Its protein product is CASSEGGTDTQYF.

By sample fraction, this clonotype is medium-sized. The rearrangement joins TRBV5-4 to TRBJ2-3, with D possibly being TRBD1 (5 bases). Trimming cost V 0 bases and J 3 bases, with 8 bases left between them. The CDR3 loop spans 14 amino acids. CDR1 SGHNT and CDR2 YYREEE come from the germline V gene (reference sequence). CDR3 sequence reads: CASSLEQGTDTQYF. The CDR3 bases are TGTGCCAGCAGCTTGGAGCAGGGTACAGATACGCAGTATTTT.

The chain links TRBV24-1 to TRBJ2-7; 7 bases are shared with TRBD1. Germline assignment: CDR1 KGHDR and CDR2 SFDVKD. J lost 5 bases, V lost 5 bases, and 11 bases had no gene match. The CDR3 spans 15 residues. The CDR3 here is CATSVSADRVDEQYF. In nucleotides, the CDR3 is TGTGCCACCAGTGTCTCCGCCGACAGGGTCGACGAGCAGTACTTC.

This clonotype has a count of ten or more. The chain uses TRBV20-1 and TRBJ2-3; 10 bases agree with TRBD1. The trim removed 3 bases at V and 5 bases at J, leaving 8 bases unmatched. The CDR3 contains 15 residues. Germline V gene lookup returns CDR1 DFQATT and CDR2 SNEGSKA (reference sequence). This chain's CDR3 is CSARGTGVILDTQYF. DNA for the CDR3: TGCAGTGCTAGGGGGACAGGGGTTATTTTAGATACGCAGTATTTT.

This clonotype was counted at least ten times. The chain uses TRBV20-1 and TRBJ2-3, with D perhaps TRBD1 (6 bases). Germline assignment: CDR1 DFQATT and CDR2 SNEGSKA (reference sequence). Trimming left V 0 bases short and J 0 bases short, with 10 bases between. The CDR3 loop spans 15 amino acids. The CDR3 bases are TGCAGTGCTAGAGACCGGGACATTAGCACAGATACGCAGTATTTT. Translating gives CSARDRDISTDTQYF.

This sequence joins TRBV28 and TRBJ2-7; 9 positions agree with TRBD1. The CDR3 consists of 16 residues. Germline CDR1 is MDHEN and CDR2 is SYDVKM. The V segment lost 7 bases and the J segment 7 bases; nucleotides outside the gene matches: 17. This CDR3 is CASIESIGQGSLEQYF. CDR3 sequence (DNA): TGTGCCAGCATAGAATCAATTGGACAGGGGTCCTTGGAGCAGTACTTC.

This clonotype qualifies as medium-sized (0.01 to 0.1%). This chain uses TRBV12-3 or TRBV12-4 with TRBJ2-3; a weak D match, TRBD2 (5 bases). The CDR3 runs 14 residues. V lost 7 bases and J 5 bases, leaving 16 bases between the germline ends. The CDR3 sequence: CASTSRSGVDTQYF. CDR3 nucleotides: TGTGCCAGCACCTCCCGGAGCGGCGTAGATACGCAGTATTTT.

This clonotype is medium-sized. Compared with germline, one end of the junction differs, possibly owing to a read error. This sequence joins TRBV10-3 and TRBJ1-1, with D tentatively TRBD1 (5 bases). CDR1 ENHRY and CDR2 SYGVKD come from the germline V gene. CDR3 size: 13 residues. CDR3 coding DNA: TGTGCCATAAGTGGGGCGGAGAACACTGAAGCTTTCTTT. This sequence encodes CAISGAENTEAFF.

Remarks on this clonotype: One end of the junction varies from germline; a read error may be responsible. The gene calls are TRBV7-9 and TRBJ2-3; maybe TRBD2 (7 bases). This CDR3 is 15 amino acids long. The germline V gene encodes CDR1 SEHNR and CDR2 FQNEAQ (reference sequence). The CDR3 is CASTLRGGGTDTQYF. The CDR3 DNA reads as TGTGCCAGCACCTTACGAGGGGGGGGCACAGATACGCAGTATTTT. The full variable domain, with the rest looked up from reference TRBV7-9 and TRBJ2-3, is DTGVSQNPRHKITKRGQNVTFRCDPISEHNRLYWYRQTLGQGPEFLTYFQNEAQLEKSRLLSDRFSAERPKGSFSTLEIQRTEQGDSAMYLCASTLRGGGTDTQYFGPGTRLTVL.

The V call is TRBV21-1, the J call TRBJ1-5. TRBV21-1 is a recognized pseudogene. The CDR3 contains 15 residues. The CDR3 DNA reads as TGTGCCAGCAACCACCCTCGAGAGGGCAATCAGCCCCAGCATTTT. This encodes CASNHPREGNQPQHF.

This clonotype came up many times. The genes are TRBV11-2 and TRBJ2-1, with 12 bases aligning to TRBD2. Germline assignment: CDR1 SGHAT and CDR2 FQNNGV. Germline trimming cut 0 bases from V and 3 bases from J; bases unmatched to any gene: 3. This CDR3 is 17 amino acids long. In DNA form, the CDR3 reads TGTGCCAGCAGCTTAGACGGACTAGCGGGGAACTACAATGAGCAGTTCTTC. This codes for CASSLDGLAGNYNEQFF. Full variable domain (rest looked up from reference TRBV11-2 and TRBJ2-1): EAGVAQSPRYKIIEKRQSVAFWCNPISGHATLYWYQQILGQGPKLLIQFQNNGVVDDSQLPKDRFSAERLKGVDSTLKIQPAKLEDSAVYLCASSLDGLAGNYNEQFFGPGTRLTVL.

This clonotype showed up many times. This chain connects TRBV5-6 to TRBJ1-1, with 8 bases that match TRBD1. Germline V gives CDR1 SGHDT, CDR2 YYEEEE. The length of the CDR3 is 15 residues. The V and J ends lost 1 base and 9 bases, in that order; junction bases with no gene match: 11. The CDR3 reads CASSLLLDRELKAFF. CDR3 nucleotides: TGTGCCAGCAGCTTGCTACTGGACAGGGAACTGAAAGCTTTCTTT.

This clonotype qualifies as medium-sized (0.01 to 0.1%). The CDR3 region has the DNA TGTGCCAGCAGTTCAACTAACTATGGCTACACCTTC. Amino acid sequence: CASSSTNYGYTF. The V and J genes are TRBV6-5 and TRBJ1-2; D not certain. CDR1 and CDR2 (germline): MNHEY, SVGAGI. This CDR3 contains 12 residues. V was trimmed by 4 bases and J by 0 bases, leaving 3 bases between them.